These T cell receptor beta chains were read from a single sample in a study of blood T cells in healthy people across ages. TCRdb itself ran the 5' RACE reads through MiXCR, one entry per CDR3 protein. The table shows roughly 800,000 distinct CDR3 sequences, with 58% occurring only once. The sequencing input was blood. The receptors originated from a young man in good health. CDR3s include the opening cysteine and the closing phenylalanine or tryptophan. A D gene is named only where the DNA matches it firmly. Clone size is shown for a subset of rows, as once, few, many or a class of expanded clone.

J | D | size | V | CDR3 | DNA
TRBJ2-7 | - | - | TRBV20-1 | CSARLVSTYEQYF | TGCAGTGCTAGACTAGTATCCACCTACGAGCAGTACTTC
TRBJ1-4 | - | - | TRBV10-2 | CASRDANEKLFF | TGCGCCAGCAGGGACGCAAATGAAAAACTGTTTTTT
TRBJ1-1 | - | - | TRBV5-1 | CARTPQRANTEAFF | TGCGCCAGAACTCCACAGCGGGCGAACACTGAAGCTTTCTTT
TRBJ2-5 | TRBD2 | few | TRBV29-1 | CSVFTSGSEETQYF | TGCAGCGTTTTTACTAGCGGGAGCGAAGAGACCCAGTACTTC
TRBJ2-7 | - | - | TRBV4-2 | CASSQASDLSYNEQYF | TGTGCCAGCAGCCAAGCCTCAGATTTATCCTACAATGAGCAGTACTTC
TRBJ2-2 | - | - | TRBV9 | CASSVLGTGELFF | TGTGCCAGCAGCGTTTTAGGCACCGGGGAGCTGTTTTTT
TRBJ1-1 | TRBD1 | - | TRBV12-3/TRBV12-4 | CASRLGDSEAFF | TGTGCCAGCAGGTTAGGGGACAGTGAAGCTTTCTTT
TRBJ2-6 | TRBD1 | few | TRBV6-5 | CVSSWTGQTSSGANVLTF | TGTGTCAGCAGTTGGACAGGGCAAACCTCCTCTGGGGCCAACGTCCTGACTTTC
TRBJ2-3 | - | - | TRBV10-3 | CAISPSTADTQYF | TGTGCCATCAGTCCCTCCACGGCAGATACGCAGTATTTT
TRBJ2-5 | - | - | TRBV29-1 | CSVNRGTSEETQYF | TGCAGCGTGAACCGAGGGACGAGTGAGGAGACCCAGTACTTC
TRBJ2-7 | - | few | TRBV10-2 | CASSRDAPYEQYF | TGCGCCAGCAGCCGGGACGCTCCCTACGAGCAGTACTTC
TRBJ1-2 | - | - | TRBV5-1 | CASSRADNYGYTF | TGCGCCAGCAGCCGGGCCGATAACTATGGCTACACCTTC
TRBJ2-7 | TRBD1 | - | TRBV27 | CASSLSIEGTGVEQYF | TGTGCCAGCAGTTTATCCATAGAGGGGACAGGGGTCGAGCAGTACTTC
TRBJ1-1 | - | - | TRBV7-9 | CASSPVSAGEAFF | TGTGCCAGCAGCCCAGTCTCGGCTGGTGAAGCTTTCTTT
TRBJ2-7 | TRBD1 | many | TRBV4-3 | CASSQEDRGGYEQYF | TGCGCCAGCAGCCAAGAGGACAGGGGAGGCTACGAGCAGTACTTC
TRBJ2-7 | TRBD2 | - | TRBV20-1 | CSAIKRASGTYEQYF | TGCAGTGCTATAAAGCGGGCTAGCGGTACCTACGAGCAGTACTTC
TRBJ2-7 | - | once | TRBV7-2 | CASSLIGTRTYEQYF | TGTGCCAGCAGCTTAATCGGGACAAGGACCTACGAGCAGTACTTC
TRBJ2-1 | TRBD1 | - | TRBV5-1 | CASSPTSGTEFF | TGCGCCAGCAGCCCTACCTCCGGGACAGAGTTCTTC
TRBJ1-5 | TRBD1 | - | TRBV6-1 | CASLTGQGNNQPQHF | TGTGCCAGCTTAACGGGACAGGGCAACAATCAGCCCCAGCATTTT
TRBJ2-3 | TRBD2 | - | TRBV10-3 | CAIGGAGGPDTQYF | TGTGCCATCGGGGGAGCGGGGGGCCCAGATACGCAGTATTTT
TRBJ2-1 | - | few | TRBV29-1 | CSVAGGYSRNEQFF | TGCAGCGTTGCGGGCGGGTACTCGAGGAATGAGCAGTTCTTC
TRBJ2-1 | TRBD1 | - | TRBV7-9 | CASSTGQYNEQFF | TGTGCCAGCAGCACGGGACAGTACAATGAGCAGTTCTTC
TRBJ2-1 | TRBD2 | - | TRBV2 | CASSDMPSGVSYNEQFF | TGTGCCAGCAGTGACATGCCTAGCGGGGTGTCCTACAATGAGCAGTTCTTC
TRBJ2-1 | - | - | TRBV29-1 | CSARNPGSGPYNEQFF | TGCAGCGCCCGGAACCCCGGGAGTGGACCCTACAATGAGCAGTTCTTC
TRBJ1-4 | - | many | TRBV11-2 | CASSLGDNEKLFF | TGTGCCAGCAGCTTAGGGGATAATGAAAAACTGTTTTTT